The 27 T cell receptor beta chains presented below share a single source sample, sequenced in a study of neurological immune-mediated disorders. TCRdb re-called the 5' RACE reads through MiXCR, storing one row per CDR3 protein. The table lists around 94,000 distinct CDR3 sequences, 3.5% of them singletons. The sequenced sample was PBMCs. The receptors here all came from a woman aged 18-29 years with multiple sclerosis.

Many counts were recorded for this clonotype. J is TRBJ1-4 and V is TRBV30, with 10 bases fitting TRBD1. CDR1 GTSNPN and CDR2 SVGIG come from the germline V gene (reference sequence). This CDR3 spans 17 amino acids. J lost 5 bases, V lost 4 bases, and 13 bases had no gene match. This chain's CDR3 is CAWMGGQGTSSNEKLFF. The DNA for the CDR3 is TGTGCCTGGATGGGGGGACAGGGGACCTCGTCAAATGAAAAACTGTTTTTT. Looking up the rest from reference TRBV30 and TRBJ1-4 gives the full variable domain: SQTIHQWPATLVQPVGSPLSLECTVEGTSNPNLYWYRQAAGRGLQLLFYSVGIGQISSEVPQNLSASRPQDRQFILSSKKLLLSDSGFYLCAWMGGQGTSSNEKLFFGSGTQLSVL.

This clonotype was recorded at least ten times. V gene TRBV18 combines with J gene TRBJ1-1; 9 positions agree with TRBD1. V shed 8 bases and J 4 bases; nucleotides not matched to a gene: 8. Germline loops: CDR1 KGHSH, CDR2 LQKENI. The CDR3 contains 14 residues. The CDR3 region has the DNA TGTGCCAGCATCCAGGGACAGGGTGGCACTGAAGCTTTCTTT. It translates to CASIQGQGGTEAFF.

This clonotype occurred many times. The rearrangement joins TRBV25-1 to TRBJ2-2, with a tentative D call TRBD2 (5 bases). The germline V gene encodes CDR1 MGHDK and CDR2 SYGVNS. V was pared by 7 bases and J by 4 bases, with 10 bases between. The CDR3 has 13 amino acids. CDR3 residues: CASNLGSTGELFF. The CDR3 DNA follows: TGTGCCAGCAACTTGGGGAGCACCGGGGAGCTGTTTTTT.

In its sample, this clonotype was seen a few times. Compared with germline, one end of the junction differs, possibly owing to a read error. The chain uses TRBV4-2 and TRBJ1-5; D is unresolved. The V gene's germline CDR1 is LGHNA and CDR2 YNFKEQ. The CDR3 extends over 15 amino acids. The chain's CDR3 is CASSQETRAHKTQNF. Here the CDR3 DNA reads TGTGCCAGCAGCCAAGAAACAAGGGCACACAAGACCCAGAATTTT.

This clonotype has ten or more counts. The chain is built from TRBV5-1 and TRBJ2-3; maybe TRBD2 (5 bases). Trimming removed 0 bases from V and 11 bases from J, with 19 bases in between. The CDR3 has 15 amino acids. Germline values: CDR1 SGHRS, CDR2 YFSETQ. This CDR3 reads CASSLVIAPQEGQYF. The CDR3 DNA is TGCGCCAGCAGCTTGGTAATAGCGCCGCAAGAGGGGCAGTATTTT.

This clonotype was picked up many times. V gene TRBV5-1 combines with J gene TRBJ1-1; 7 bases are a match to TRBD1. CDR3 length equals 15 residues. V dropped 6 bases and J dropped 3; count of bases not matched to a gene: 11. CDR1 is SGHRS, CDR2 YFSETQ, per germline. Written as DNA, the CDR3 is TGCGCCAGCACCGCTCGGGCAGGGGGGGACACTGAAGCTTTCTTT. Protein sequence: CASTARAGGDTEAFF.

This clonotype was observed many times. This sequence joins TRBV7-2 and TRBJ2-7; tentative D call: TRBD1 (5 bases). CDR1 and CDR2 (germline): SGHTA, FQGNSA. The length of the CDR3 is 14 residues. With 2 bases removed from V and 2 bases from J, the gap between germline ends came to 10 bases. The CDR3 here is CASSLYRSTYEQYF. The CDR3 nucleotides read TGTGCCAGCAGCTTATACAGGTCCACCTACGAGCAGTACTTC.

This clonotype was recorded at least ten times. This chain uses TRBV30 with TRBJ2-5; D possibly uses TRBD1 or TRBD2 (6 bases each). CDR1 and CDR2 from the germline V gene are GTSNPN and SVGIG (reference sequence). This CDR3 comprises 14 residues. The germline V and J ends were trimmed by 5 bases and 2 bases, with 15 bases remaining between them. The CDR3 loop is CAWSGGGTQETQYF. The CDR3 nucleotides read TGTGCCTGGTCTGGAGGGGGGACTCAAGAGACCCAGTACTTC.

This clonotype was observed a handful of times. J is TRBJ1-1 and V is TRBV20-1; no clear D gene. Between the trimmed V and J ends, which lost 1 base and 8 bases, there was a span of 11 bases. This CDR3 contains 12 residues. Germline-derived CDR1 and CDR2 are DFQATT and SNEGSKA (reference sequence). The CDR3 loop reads CSARGSGGEAFF. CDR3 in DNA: TGCAGTGCTAGAGGTTCAGGAGGGGAAGCTTTCTTT.

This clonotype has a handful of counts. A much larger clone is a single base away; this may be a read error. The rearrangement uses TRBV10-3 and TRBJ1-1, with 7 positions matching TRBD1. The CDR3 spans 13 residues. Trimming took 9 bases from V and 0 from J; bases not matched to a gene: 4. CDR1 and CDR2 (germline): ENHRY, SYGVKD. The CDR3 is CAIETGMNTEAFF. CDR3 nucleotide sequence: TGTGCCATTGAGACAGGGATGAACACTGAAGCTTTCTTT.

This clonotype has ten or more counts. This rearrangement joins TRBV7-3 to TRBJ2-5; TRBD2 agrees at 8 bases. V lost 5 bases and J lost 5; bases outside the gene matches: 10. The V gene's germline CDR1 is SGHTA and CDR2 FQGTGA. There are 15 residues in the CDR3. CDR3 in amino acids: CASSARGGFGETQYF. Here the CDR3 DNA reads TGTGCCAGCAGCGCCCGGGGGGGGTTTGGGGAGACCCAGTACTTC.

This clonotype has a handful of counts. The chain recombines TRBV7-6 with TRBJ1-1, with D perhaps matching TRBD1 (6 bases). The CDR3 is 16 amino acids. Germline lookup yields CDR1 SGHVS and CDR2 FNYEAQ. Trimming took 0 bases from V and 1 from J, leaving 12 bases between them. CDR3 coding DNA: TGTGCCAGCAGCTTAGCGGGCGACAGGAGGAACACTGAAGCTTTCTTT. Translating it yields CASSLAGDRRNTEAFF.

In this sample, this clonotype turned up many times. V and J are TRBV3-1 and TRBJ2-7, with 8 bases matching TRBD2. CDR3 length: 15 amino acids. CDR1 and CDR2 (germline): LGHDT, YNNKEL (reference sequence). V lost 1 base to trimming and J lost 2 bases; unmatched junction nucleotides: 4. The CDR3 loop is CASSQAAGAAYEQYF. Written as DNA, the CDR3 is TGTGCCAGCAGCCAAGCAGCGGGAGCCGCCTACGAGCAGTACTTC.

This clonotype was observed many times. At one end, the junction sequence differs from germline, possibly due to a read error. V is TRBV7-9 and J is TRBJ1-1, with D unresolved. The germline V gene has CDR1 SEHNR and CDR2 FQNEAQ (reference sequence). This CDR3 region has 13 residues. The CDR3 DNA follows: TGCGCCAGCAGCTTGGTTGGGAACACTGAAGCTTTCTTT. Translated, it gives CASSLVGNTEAFF.

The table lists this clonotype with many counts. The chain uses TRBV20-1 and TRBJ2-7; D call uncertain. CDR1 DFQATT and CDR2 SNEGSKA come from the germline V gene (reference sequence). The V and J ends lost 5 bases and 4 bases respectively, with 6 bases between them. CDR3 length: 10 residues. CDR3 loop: CSAEAYEQYF. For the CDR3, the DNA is TGCAGTGCTGAAGCTTACGAGCAGTACTTC.

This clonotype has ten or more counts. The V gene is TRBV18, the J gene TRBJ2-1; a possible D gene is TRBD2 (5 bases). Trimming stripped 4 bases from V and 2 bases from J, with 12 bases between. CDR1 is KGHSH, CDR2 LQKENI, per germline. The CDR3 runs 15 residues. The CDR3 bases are TGTGCCAGCTCACTTGGAAGCGGAGCCTACAATGAGCAGTTCTTC. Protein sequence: CASSLGSGAYNEQFF.

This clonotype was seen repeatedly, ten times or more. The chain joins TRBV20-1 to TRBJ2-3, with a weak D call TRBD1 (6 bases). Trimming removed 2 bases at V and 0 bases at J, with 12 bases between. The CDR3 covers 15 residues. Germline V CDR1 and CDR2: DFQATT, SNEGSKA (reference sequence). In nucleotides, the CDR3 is TGCAGTGCTAGATGGGACATCTCTAGCACAGATACGCAGTATTTT. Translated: CSARWDISSTDTQYF.

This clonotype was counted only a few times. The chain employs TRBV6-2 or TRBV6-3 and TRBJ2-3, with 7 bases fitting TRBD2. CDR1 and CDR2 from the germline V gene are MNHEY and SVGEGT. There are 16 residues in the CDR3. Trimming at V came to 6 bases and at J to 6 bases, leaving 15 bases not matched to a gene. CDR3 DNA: TGTGCCAGCAGGCTCTGGGGGGGGATGGCCCCGGATACGCAGTATTTT. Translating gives CASRLWGGMAPDTQYF.

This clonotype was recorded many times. CDR3 sequence reads: CASSKGGVQETQYF. CDR3 bases: TGTGCCAGCTCCAAGGGGGGAGTCCAAGAGACCCAGTACTTC. This chain joins TRBV7-2 and TRBJ2-5, with D possibly being TRBD1 or TRBD2 (6 bases each). V lost 8 bases to trimming and J lost 1 base, with 14 bases between them. Germline CDR1 SGHTA, CDR2 FQGNSA. The CDR3 has 14 residues.

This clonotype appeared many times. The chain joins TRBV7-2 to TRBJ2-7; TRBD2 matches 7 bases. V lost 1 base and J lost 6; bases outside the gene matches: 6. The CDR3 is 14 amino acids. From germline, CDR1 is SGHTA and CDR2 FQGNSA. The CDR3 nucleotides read TGTGCCAGCAGCTTAGGCGGGGGACCCAGCGAGCAGTACTTC. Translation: CASSLGGGPSEQYF.

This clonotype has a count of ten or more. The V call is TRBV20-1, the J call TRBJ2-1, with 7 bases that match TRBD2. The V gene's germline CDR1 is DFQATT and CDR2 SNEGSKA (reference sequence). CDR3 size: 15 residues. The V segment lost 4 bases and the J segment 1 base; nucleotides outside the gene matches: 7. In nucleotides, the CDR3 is TGCAGTGCTATAATCCCGGGACTATCCTACAATGAGCAGTTCTTC. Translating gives CSAIIPGLSYNEQFF.

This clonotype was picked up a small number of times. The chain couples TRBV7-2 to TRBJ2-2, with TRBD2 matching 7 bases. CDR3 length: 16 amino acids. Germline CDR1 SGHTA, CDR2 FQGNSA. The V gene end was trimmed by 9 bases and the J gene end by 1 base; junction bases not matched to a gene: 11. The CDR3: CASSINQRGNTGELFF. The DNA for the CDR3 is TGTGCCAGTAGCATAAACCAGCGGGGGAACACCGGGGAGCTGTTTTTT.

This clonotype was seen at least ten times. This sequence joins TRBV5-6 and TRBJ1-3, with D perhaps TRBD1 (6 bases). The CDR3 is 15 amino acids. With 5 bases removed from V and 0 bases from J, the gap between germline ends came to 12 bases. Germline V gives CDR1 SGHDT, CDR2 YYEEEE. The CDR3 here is CASRQGRRSGNTIYF. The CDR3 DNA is TGTGCCAGCAGGCAGGGGCGACGCTCTGGAAACACCATATATTTT.

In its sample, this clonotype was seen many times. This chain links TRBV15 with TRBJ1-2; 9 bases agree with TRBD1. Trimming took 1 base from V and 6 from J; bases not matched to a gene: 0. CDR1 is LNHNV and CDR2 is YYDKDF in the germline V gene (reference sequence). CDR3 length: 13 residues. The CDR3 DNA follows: TGTGCCACCAGCAGAGGGACAGGGGATGGCTACACCTTC. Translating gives CATSRGTGDGYTF.

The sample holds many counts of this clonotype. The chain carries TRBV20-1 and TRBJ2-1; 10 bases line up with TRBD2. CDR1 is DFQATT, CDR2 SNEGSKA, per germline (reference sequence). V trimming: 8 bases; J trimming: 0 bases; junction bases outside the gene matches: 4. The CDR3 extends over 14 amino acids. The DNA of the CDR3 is TGCAGTTTCCGACTAGCGGGCTCCTACAATGAGCAGTTCTTC. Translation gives CSFRLAGSYNEQFF.

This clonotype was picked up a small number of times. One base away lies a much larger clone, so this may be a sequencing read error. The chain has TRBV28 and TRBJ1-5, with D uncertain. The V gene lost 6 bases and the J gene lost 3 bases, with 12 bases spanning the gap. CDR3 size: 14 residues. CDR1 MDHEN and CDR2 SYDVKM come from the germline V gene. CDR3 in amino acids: CASRPGKFNQPQHF. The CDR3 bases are TGTGCCAGCAGGCCGGGAAAGTTCAATCAGCCCCAGCATTTT.

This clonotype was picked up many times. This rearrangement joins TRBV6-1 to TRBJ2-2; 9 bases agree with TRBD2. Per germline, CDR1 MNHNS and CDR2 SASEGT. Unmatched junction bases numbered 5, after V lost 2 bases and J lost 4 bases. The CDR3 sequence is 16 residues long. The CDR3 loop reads CASSELRGGSTGELFF. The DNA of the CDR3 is TGTGCCAGCAGTGAATTGCGGGGGGGCTCCACCGGGGAGCTGTTTTTT.